This record concerns one TCR beta chain sequence. TCRdb fed the 5' RACE reads into MiXCR, producing one record per CDR3 protein. The sample gives 240,000 or so distinct CDR3 sequences, 9.5% to 12% of which show up once; 6% to 7.5% is in the top ten. This sample stems from a study of CD8 T cells in ankylosing spondylitis. This CDR3 is built from 16 residues. V lost 0 bases, J lost 1 base, and 5 bases stayed unmatched. Germline CDR1 is SGHRS and CDR2 is YFSETQ. The chain recombines TRBV5-1 with TRBJ2-3, with 7 nucleotides matching TRBD2. Sequenced sample: blood, either unsorted or a sorted T cell fraction (not recorded which). This TCR came from a male donor with ankylosing spondylitis or in good health (not recorded which). CDR3 region: CASSLGVAGRTDTQYF. The CDR3 nucleotides read TGCGCCAGCAGCTTGGGAGTAGCGGGTCGCACAGATACGCAGTATTTT.